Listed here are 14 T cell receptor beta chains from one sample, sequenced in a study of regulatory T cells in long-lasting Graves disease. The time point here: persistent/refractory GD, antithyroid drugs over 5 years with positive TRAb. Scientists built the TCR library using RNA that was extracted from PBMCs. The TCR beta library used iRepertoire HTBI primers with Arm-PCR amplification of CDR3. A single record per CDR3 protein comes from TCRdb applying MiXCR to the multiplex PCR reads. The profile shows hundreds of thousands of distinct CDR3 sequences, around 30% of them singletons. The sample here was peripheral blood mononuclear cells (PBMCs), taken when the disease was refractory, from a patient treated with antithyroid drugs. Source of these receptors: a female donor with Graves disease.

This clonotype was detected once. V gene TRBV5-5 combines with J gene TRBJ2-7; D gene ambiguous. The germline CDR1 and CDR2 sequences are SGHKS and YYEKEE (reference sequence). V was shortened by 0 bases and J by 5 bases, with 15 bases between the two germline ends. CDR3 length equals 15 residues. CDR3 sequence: CASSLVQVRYDEQYF. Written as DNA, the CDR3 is TGTGCCAGCAGCTTGGTGCAGGTAAGGTACGACGAGCAGTACTTC.

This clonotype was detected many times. As DNA, the CDR3 is TGTGCCAGCAGTCTTCAGGAGCCGTCCCCAATTGAAAAACTGTTTTTT. Encoded protein: CASSLQEPSPIEKLFF. This chain uses TRBV2 with TRBJ1-4, with D uncertain. The CDR3 runs 16 residues. Germline CDR1 and CDR2: SNHLY and FYNNEI. Trimming removed 5 bases at V and 7 bases at J, with 20 bases between.

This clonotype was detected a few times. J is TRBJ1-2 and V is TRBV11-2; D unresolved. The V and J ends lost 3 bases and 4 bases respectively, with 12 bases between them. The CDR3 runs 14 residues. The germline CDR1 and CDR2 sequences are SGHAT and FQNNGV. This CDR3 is CASSFGPGRYGYTF. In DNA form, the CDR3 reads TGTGCCAGCAGCTTTGGCCCAGGTCGCTATGGCTACACCTTC.

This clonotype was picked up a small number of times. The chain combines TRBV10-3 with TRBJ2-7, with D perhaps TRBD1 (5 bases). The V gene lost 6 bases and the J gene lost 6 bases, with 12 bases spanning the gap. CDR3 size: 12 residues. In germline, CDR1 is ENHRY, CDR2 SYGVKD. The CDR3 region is CAISPRDLEQYF. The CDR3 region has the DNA TGTGCCATCAGCCCCAGGGATCTCGAGCAGTACTTC.

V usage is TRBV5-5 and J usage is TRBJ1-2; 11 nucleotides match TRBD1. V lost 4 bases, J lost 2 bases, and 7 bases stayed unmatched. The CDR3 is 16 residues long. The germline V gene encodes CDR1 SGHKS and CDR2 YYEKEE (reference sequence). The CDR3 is CASSQRTGGANYGYTF. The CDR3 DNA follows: TGTGCCAGCAGCCAGAGGACAGGGGGCGCGAACTATGGCTACACCTTC.

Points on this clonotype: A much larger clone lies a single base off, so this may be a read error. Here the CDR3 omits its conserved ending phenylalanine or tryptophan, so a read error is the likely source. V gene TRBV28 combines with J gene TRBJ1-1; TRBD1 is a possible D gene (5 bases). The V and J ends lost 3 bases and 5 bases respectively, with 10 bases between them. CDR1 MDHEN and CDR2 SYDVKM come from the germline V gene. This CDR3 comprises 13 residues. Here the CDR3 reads CASSLAGFTEAFL. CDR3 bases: TGTGCCAGCAGTTTGGCAGGGTTTACTGAAGCTTTCCTT.

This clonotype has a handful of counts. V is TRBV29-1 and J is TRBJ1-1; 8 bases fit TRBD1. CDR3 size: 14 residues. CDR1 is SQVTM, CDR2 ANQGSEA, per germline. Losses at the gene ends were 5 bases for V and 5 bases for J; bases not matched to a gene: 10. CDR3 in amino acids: CSVKDTWTGTEAFF. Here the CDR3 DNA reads TGCAGCGTTAAGGACACCTGGACAGGGACTGAAGCTTTCTTT.

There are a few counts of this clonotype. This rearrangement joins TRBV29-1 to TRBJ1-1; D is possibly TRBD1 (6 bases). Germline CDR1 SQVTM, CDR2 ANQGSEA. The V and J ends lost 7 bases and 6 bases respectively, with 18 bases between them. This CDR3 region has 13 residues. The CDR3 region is CSASGDGIPEAFF. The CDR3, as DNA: TGCAGCGCCTCAGGGGATGGAATTCCTGAAGCTTTCTTT.

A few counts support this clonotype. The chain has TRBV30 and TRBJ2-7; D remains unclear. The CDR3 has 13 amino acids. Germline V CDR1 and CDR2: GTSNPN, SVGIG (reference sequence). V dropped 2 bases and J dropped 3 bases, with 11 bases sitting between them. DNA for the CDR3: TGTGCCTGGAGTCAGGTACGGTTCTACGAGCAGTACTTC. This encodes CAWSQVRFYEQYF.

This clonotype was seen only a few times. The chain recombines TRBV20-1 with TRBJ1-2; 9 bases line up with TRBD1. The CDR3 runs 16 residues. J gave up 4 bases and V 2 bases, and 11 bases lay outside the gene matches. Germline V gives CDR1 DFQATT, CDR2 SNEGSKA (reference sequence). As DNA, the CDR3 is TGCAGTGCTAGACCGACGAGGGACAGGGTTATCTATGGCTACACCTTC. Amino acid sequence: CSARPTRDRVIYGYTF.

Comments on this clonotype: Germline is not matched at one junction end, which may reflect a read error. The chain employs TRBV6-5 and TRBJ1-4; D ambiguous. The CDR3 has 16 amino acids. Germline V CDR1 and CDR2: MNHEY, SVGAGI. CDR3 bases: TGTGCCAGCAGTTACTCGAGGCATCCAACTAATGAAAGACTGTTTTTT. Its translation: CASSYSRHPTNERLFF.

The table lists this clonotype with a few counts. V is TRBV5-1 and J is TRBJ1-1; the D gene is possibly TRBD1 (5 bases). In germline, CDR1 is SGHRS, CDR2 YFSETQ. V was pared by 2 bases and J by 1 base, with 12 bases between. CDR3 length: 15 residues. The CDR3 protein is CASSFPGAWNTEAFF. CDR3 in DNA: TGCGCCAGCAGCTTTCCCGGGGCCTGGAACACTGAAGCTTTCTTT.

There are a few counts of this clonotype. CDR3 sequence (DNA): TGTGCCATCAGTGAGGAGGGAATGAACACTGAAGCTTTCTTT. This encodes CAISEEGMNTEAFF. The chain uses TRBV10-3 and TRBJ1-1; D remains ambiguous. With 2 bases removed from V and 0 bases from J, the gap between germline ends came to 7 bases. The CDR3 runs 14 residues. Germline V lookup: CDR1 ENHRY, CDR2 SYGVKD.

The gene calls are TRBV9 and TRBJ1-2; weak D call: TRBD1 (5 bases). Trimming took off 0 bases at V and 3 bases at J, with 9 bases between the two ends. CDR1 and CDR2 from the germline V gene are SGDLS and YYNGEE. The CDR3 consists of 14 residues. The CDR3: CASSVGPGYYGYTF. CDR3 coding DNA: TGTGCCAGCAGCGTAGGTCCAGGGTACTATGGCTACACCTTC. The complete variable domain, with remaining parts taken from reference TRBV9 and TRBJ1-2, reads DSGVTQTPKHLITATGQRVTLRCSPRSGDLSVYWYQQSLDQGLQFLIQYYNGEERAKGNILERFSAQQFPDLHSELNLSSLELGDSALYFCASSVGPGYYGYTFGSGTRLTVV.